This TCR beta chain appears in the sequencing data of a study of OX40 agonist ivuxolimab in advanced cancers. Background on the study: Hepatocellular carcinoma, melanoma, renal cell or head and neck cancer was diagnosed in the dose-escalation patients. Of the patients, three showed partial responses, one with hepatocellular carcinoma and two with cutaneous melanoma.

TCRdb's table, derived via immunoSEQ multiplex PCR, lists solely in-frame clones and lacks some. The sample consists of around 41,000 clones, roughly 89% of them appearing once. In germline, CDR1 is LGHNA, CDR2 YNFKEQ. Trimming took 2 bases from V and 4 from J, leaving 9 bases between them. This CDR3 is 15 amino acids long. Details on this clone: Antigen unknown.

General observations from the study: The 0.1-3.0 mg/kg partial responders had among the lowest clonal expansion. No determination was made of the antigen specificity of the expanded peripheral T cells.

The origin of this receptor is an adult with an advanced solid tumor such as melanoma, head and neck, liver or kidney cancer. The specimen comprised CD4+ or CD8+ T cells sorted from blood, sampled in a trial of the OX40 agonist ivuxolimab. The V gene is TRBV4-2, the J gene TRBJ2-6; D is ambiguous. The DNA for the CDR3 is TGTGCCAGCAGCCAATCCGGGTCCGGGGCCAACGTCCTGACTTTC. The encoded protein is CASSQSGSGANVLTF.